One and the same sample provided the 4 T cell receptor beta chains below, sequenced in a study of identical twins. TCRdb fed the 5' RACE reads into MiXCR, producing one record per CDR3 protein. The profile covers roughly 1.6 million distinct CDR3 sequences, with about 30% appearing a single time and around 0.25% taken by the ten largest. Source material: cord blood. All receptors derive from a newborn girl in good health.

A few counts support this clonotype. This chain links TRBV4-2 with TRBJ1-2; D uncertain. Trimming took off 0 bases at V and 4 bases at J, with 12 bases between the two ends. The CDR3 sequence is 15 residues long. Germline lookup yields CDR1 LGHNA and CDR2 YNFKEQ. The CDR3 is CASSQDPGMGYGYTF. CDR3 bases: TGTGCCAGCAGCCAAGATCCGGGTATGGGCTATGGCTACACCTTC.

The DNA of the CDR3 is TGCGCCAGCAGCTTGAATCCCTCGGAAACCTCCTACGAGCAGTACTTC. Translating gives CASSLNPSETSYEQYF. J is TRBJ2-7 and V is TRBV5-1; unclear D gene. CDR3 length equals 16 residues. Germline loops: CDR1 SGHRS, CDR2 YFSETQ. Between the trimmed V and J ends, which lost 1 base and 0 bases, there was a span of 14 bases.

Regarding this clonotype: One end of the junction varies from germline; a read error may be responsible. The chain joins TRBV6-2 or TRBV6-3 to TRBJ2-5; possible D gene TRBD1, 6 bases. Germline assignment: CDR1 MNHEY and CDR2 SVGEGT. The length of the CDR3 is 15 residues. For the CDR3, the DNA is TGTGCCAGCAGACTGATACAGGGATTTCAAGAGACCCGGTACTTC. Translating it yields CASRLIQGFQETRYF.

The gene calls are TRBV15 and TRBJ1-1; 7 bases match TRBD1. The ends lost 5 bases at V and 3 bases at J; junction bases unmatched: 6. The germline gives CDR1 LNHNV, CDR2 YYDKDF (reference sequence). This CDR3 is built from 14 residues. The CDR3 DNA sequence: TGTGCCACCAGCGTCAGGGGGGTGGACACTGAAGCTTTCTTT. Translation gives CATSVRGVDTEAFF.